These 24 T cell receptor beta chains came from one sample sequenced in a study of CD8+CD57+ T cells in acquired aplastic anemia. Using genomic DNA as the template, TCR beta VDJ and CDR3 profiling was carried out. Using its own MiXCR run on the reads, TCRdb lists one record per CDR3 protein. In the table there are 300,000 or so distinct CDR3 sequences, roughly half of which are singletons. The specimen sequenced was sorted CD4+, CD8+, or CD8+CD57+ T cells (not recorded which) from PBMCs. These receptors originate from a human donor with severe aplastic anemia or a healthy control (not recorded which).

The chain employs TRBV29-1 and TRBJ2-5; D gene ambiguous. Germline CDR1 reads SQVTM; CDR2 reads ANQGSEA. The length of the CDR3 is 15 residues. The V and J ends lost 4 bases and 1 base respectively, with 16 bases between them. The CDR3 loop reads CSVATRAGTQETQYF. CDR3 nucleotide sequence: TGCAGCGTTGCTACACGGGCCGGAACCCAAGAGACCCAGTACTTC.

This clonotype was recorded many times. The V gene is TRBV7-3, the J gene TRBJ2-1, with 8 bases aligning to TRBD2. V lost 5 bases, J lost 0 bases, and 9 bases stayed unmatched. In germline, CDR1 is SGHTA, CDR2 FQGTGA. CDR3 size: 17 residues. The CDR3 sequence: CASSPWTSQSSYNEQFF. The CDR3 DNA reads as TGTGCCAGCAGCCCATGGACTAGCCAGAGCTCCTACAATGAGCAGTTCTTC.

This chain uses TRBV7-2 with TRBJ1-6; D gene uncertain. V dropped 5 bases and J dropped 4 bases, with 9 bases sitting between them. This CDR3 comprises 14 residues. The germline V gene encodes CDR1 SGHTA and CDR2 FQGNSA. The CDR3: CASSQGLYNSPLHF. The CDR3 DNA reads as TGTGCCAGCAGCCAAGGACTGTATAATTCACCCCTCCACTTT.

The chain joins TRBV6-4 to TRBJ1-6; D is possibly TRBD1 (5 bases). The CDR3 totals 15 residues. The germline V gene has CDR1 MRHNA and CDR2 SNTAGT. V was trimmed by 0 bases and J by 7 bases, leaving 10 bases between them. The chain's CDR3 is CASSDSEGRNSPLHF. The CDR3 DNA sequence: TGTGCCAGCAGTGACTCTGAGGGGCGGAATTCACCCCTCCACTTT.

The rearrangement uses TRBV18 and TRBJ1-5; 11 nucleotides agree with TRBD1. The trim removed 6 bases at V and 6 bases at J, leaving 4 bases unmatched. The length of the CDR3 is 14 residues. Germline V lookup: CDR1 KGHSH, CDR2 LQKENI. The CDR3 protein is CASSGQGDVQPQHF. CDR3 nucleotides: TGTGCCAGCTCGGGACAGGGGGACGTTCAGCCCCAGCATTTT.

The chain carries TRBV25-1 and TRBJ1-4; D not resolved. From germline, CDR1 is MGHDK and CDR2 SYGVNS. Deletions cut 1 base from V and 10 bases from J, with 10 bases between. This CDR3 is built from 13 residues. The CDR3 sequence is CASSESTGVKLFF. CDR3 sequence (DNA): TGTGCCAGCAGTGAATCAACCGGTGTAAAACTGTTTTTT.

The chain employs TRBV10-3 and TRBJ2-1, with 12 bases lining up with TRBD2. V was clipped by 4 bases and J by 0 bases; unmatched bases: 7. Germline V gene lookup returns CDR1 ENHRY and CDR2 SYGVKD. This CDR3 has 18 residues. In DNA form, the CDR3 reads TGTGCCATCAGTGGATCTAGCGGGAGGGTCAGCTCCTACAATGAGCAGTTCTTC. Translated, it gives CAISGSSGRVSSYNEQFF.

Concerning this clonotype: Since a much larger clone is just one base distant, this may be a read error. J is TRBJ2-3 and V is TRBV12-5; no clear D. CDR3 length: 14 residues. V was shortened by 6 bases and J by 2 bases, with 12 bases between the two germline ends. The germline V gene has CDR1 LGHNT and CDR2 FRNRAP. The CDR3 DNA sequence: TGTGCTAGTGGGGACCCGGAACCCACAGATACGCAGTATTTT. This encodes CASGDPEPTDTQYF.

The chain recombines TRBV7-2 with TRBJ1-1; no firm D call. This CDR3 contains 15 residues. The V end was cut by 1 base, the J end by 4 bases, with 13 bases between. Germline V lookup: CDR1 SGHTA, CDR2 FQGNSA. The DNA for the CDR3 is TGTGCCAGCAGCTTAGTAGGTTCCGCTGGCACTGAAGCTTTCTTT. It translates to CASSLVGSAGTEAFF.

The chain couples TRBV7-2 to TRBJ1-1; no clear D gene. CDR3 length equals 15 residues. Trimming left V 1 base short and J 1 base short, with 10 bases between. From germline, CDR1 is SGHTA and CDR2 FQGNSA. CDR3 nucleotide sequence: TGTGCCAGCAGCTTAGTTCGGACTACGAACACTGAAGCTTTCTTT. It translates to CASSLVRTTNTEAFF.

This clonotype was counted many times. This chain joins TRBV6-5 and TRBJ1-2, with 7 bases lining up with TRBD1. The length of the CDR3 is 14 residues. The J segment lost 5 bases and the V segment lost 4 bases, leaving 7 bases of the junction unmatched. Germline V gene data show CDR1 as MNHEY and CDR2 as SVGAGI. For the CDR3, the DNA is TGTGCCAGCAGTTCGCACAGGGGTAGATATGGCTACACCTTC. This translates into CASSSHRGRYGYTF.

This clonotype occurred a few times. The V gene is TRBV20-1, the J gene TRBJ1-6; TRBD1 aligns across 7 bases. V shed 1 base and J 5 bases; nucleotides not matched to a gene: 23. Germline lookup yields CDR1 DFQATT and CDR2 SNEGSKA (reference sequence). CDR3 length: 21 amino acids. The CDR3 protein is CSARGTPWRTGRWENNSPLHF. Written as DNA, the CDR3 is TGCAGTGCTAGAGGGACCCCTTGGCGGACAGGCCGTTGGGAAAATAATTCACCCCTCCACTTT.

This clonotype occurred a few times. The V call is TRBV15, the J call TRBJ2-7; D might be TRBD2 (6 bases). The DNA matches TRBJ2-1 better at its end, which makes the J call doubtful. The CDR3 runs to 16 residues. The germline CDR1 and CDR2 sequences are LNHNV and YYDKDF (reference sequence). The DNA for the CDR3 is TGTGCCACCAGCGGAGGGAGTGCCCCCCTGGGCAATGAGCAGTTCTTC. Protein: CATSGGSAPLGNEQFF.

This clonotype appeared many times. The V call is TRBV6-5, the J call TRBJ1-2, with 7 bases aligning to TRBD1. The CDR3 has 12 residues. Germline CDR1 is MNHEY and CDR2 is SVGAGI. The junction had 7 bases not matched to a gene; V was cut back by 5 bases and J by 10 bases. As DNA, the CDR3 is TGTGCCAGCAGTCCCTCGACAGGGTACTACACCTTC. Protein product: CASSPSTGYYTF.

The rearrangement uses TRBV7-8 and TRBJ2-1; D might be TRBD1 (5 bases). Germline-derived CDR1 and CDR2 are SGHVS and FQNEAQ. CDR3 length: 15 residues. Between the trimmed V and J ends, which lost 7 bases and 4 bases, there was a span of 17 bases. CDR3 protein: CASNLPGRLYNEQFF. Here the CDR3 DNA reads TGTGCCAGCAACCTCCCAGGGCGACTTTACAATGAGCAGTTCTTC.

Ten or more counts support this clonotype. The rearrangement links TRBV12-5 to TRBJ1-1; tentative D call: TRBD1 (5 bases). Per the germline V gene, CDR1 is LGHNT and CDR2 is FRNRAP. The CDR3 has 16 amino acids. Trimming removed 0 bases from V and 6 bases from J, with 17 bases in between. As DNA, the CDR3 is TGTGCTAGTGGTTTGGTACTTGGGCAGGGAAGTCCTGAAGCTTTCTTT. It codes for CASGLVLGQGSPEAFF.

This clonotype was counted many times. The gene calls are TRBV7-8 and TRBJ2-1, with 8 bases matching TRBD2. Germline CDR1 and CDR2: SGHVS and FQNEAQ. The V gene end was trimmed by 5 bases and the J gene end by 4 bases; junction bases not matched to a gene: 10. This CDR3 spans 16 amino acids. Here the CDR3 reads CASSPRPLAEYNEQFF. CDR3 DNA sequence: TGTGCCAGCAGCCCGAGACCACTAGCGGAATACAATGAGCAGTTCTTC. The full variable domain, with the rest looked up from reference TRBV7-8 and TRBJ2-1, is GAGVSQSPRYKVAKRGQDVALRCDPISGHVSLFWYQQALGQGPEFLTYFQNEAQLDKSGLPSDRFFAERPEGSVSTLKIQRTQQEDSAVYLCASSPRPLAEYNEQFFGPGTRLTVL.

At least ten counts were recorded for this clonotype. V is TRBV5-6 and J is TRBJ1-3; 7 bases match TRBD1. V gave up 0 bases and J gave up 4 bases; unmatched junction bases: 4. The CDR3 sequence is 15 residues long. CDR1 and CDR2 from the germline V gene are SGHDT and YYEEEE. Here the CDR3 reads CASSLGGQSGNTIYF. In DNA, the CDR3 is TGTGCCAGCAGCTTGGGGGGACAGTCGGGAAACACCATATATTTT.

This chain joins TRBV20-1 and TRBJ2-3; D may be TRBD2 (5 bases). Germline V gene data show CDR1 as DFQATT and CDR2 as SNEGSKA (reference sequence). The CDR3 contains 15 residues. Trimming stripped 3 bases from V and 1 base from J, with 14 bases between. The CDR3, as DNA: TGCAGTGCTAGTGGGCTAGAGAGGGGCACAGATACGCAGTATTTT. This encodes CSASGLERGTDTQYF.

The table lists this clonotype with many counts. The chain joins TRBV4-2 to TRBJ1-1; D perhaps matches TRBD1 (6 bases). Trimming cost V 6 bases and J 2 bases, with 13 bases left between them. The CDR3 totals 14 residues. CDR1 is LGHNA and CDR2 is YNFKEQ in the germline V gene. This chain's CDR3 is CASRATDRNTEAFF. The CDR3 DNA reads TGTGCCAGCAGAGCGACGGACAGAAACACTGAAGCTTTCTTT.

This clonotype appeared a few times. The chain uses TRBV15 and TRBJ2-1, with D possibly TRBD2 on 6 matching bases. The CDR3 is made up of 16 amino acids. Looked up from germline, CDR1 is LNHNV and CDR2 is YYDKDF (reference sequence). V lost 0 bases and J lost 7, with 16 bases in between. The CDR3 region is CATSRDRREWVNEQFF. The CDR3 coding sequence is TGTGCCACCAGCAGAGATCGACGGGAGTGGGTTAATGAGCAGTTCTTC.

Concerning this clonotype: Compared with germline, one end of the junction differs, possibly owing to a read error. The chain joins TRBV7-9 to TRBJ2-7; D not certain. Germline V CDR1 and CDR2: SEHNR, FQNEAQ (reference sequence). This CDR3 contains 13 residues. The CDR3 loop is CASSLMGSYGQYF. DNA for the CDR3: TGTGCCAGCAGCTTAATGGGCTCCTACGGGCAGTACTTC. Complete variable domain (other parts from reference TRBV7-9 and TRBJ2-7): DTGVSQNPRHKITKRGQNVTFRCDPISEHNRLYWYRQTLGQGPEFLTYFQNEAQLEKSRLLSDRFSAERPKGSFSTLEIQRTEQGDSAMYLCASSLMGSYGQYFGPGTRLTVT.

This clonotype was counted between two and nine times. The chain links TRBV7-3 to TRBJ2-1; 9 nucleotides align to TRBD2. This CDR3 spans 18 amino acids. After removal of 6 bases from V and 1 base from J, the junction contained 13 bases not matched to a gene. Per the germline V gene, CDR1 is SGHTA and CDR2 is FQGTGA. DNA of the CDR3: TGTGCCAGCAGTCCGCTGATTAGCGGGAGCCCGTCCTACAATGAGCAGTTCTTC. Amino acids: CASSPLISGSPSYNEQFF.

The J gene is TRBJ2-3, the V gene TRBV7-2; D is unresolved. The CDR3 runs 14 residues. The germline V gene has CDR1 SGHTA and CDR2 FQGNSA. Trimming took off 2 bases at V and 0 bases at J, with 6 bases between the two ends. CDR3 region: CASSLTTSTDTQYF. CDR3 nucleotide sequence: TGTGCCAGCAGCTTAACAACTAGCACAGATACGCAGTATTTT.